Below, one T cell receptor (beta chain) is given with its context. This entry comes from a study of cytomegalovirus exposure and HLA in healthy donors. This table comes from immunoSEQ multiplex PCR, and its TCRdb copy is limited to in-frame clones, with some not included. Of about 120,000 clones listed, 70% to 90% are singletons. This CDR3 contains 16 residues. Germline values: CDR1 LNHDA, CDR2 SQIVND (reference sequence). Trimming took 4 bases from V and 4 from J; bases not matched to a gene: 9. This TCR derives from a woman in her 30s in good health and CMV-seronegative. Sequences were obtained from PBMCs. The chain recombines TRBV19 with TRBJ1-2, with 10 nucleotides matching TRBD1. CDR3 loop: CASSNPRDRGSYGYTF. In DNA, the CDR3 is TGTGCCAGTAGTAACCCCCGGGACAGGGGCTCCTATGGCTACACCTTC.